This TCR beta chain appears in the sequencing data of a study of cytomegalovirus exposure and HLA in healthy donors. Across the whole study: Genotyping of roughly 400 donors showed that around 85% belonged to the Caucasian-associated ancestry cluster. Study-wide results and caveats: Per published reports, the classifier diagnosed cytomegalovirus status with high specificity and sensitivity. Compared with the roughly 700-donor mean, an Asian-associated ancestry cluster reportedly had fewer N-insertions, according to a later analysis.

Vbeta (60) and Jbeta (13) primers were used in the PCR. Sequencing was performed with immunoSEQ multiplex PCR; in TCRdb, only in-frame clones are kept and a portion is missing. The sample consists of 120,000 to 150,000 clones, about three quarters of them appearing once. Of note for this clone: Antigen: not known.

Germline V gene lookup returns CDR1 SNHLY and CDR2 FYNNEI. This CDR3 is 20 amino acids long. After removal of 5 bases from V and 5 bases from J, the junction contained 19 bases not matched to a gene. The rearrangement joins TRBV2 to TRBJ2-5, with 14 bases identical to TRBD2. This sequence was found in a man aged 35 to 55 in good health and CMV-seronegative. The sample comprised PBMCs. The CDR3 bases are TGTGCCAGCAGTTCTGGGGGGGGCGAAGGGACTAGCGGGAGAGGGGAGACCCAGTACTTC. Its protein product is CASSSGGGEGTSGRGETQYF. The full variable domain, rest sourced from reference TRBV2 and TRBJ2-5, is EPEVTQTPSHQVTQMGQEVILRCVPISNHLYFYWYRQILGQKVEFLVSFYNNEISEKSEIFDDQFSVERPDGSNFTLKIRSTKLEDSAMYFCASSSGGGEGTSGRGETQYFGPGTRLLVL.